The rows below give T cell receptor beta chains drawn from one sample of a study of cytomegalovirus exposure and HLA in healthy donors. Profiled with immunoSEQ multiplex PCR; TCRdb holds only in-frame clones, not every one. The table has about 190,000 clones, 70% to 75% seen once. Sample: PBMCs. These receptors all stem from a man aged 30 to 39 in good health and CMV-seropositive. The CDR3 runs from the conserved cysteine through the conserved F or W.

v_call: TRBV19
cdr3_aa: CASSRGTGYNQPQHF

v_call: TRBV30
cdr3_aa: CAWTQTGLGVKPQHF

v_call: TRBV27
cdr3_aa: CASRWGGGSYEQYF

v_call: TRBV11-2
cdr3_aa: CASSLVASHEQYF

v_call: TRBV5-6
cdr3_aa: CASSLRRLRDQETQYF

v_call: TRBV18
cdr3_aa: CASSPPRDRGPRVGYEQYF

v_call: TRBV7-2
cdr3_aa: CASSSGLAGALQYF

v_call: TRBV29-1
cdr3_aa: CSADLSGRYEQFF

v_call: TRBV11-3
cdr3_aa: CASSERENSPLHF

v_call: TRBV13
cdr3_aa: CASSLGPPGRGTEAFF

v_call: TRBV6-5
cdr3_aa: CASRSQGDNSPLHF

v_call: TRBV10-3
cdr3_aa: CATLPGQNYGYTF

v_call: TRBV7-9
cdr3_aa: CASSPMNTEAFF

v_call: TRBV18
cdr3_aa: CASSPRQKSSTEAFF

v_call: TRBV2
cdr3_aa: CASSELAGAGYGYTF

v_call: TRBV15
cdr3_aa: CATSRGSPGNTEAFF

v_call: TRBV6-1
cdr3_aa: CASKRGINTEAFF

v_call: TRBV4-2
cdr3_aa: CASSQELAVAPISYEQYF

v_call: TRBV4-3
cdr3_aa: CASSQRTGPTYEQYF

v_call: TRBV12-5
cdr3_aa: CASGLRQGNTGELFF

v_call: TRBV7-9
cdr3_aa: CASSLPSWQGNGYTF

v_call: TRBV29-1
cdr3_aa: CSVDPLAGGLGRNEQFF

v_call: TRBV30
cdr3_aa: CAWSTLGLGELFF

v_call: TRBV7-6
cdr3_aa: CASSYGLAGRENTGELFF